The 18 T cell receptor beta chains below all came from one sample that was sequenced in a study of CD8 T cells in ankylosing spondylitis. TCRdb re-called the 5' RACE reads with MiXCR, one entry per CDR3 protein. The sample has fewer than 35,000 distinct CDR3 sequences; approximately 28% are singletons. Sequencing was done on a sample of synovial fluid, either unsorted or a sorted T cell fraction (not recorded which). Source of these receptors: a male donor with ankylosing spondylitis.

This sequence joins TRBV20-1 and TRBJ2-7; D call uncertain. Germline V gene sequence: CDR1 DFQATT, CDR2 SNEGSKA (reference sequence). Trimming took off 6 bases at V and 6 bases at J, with 9 bases between the two ends. The CDR3 has 10 amino acids. CDR3 in amino acids: CSAAPREQYF. The CDR3 DNA reads as TGCAGTGCCGCCCCCCGCGAGCAGTACTTC.

This clonotype was observed at least ten times. The V and J genes are TRBV2 and TRBJ2-1; TRBD2 matches 10 bases. The CDR3 contains 16 residues. Trimming at V came to 4 bases and at J to 6 bases, leaving 9 bases not matched to a gene. Germline lookup yields CDR1 SNHLY and CDR2 FYNNEI. Here the CDR3 reads CASSVTVAGGFNEQFF. CDR3 nucleotides: TGTGCCAGCAGTGTTACCGTAGCGGGAGGTTTCAATGAGCAGTTCTTC.

This clonotype was recorded only once. The gene calls are TRBV14 and TRBJ2-3; D gene unclear. CDR3 length equals 15 residues. Per germline, CDR1 SGHDN and CDR2 FVKESK. V lost 2 bases and J 2 bases, leaving 11 bases between the germline ends. DNA for the CDR3: TGTGCCAGCAGCCAATGGGCAGGATTCACAGATACGCAGTATTTT. Amino acid sequence: CASSQWAGFTDTQYF.

By share, this clonotype counts as medium-sized (0.01 to 0.1%). The J gene is TRBJ2-2, the V gene TRBV2, with TRBD2 identical over 7 bases. The germline V gene has CDR1 SNHLY and CDR2 FYNNEI. V lost 4 bases, J lost 2 bases, and 10 bases stayed unmatched. There are 17 residues in the CDR3. The CDR3 protein is CASSAPREGTNTGELFF. The DNA for the CDR3 is TGTGCCAGCAGTGCTCCCAGGGAGGGCACAAACACCGGGGAGCTGTTTTTT.

This sequence joins TRBV4-2 and TRBJ1-5, with D unresolved. V lost 3 bases, J lost 3 bases, and 9 bases lay in between. Germline V gives CDR1 LGHNA, CDR2 YNFKEQ. This CDR3 is built from 14 residues. The DNA for the CDR3 is TGTGCCAGCAGCCACCTCAGAAACAATCAGCCCCAGCATTTT. It codes for CASSHLRNNQPQHF.

Here the CDR3 DNA reads TGTGCCAGCAGCTTAGGGGAATTCCTAGCGGGAAAGCCCAATATCCGATACAATGAGCAGTTCTTC. Translation gives CASSLGEFLAGKPNIRYNEQFF. The rearrangement uses TRBV7-6 and TRBJ2-1; TRBD2 aligns across 9 bases. Trimming cost V 1 base and J 4 bases; bases outside gene matches: 23. The CDR3 has 22 residues. Looked up from germline, CDR1 is SGHVS and CDR2 is FNYEAQ.

This chain uses TRBV7-6 with TRBJ2-1; 13 bases align to TRBD2. Germline CDR1 reads SGHVS; CDR2 reads FNYEAQ. The CDR3 is 18 amino acids. V lost 5 bases, J lost 4 bases, and 11 bases stayed unmatched. The CDR3 reads CASSRTSGSLVRYNEQFF. In nucleotides, the CDR3 is TGTGCCAGCAGCCGGACTAGCGGGAGCCTGGTCCGGTACAATGAGCAGTTCTTC.

This clonotype was detected a few times. The J gene is TRBJ2-2, the V gene TRBV7-8; D remains unclear. Germline V gene lookup returns CDR1 SGHVS and CDR2 FQNEAQ. The CDR3 totals 14 residues. V was cut by 5 bases and J by 6 bases, with 13 bases left in between. CDR3 DNA: TGTGCCAGCAGCCCGGTACCAGACTCCGGGGAGCTGTTTTTT. It codes for CASSPVPDSGELFF. The whole variable domain, remainder taken from reference TRBV7-8 and TRBJ2-2, is GAGVSQSPRYKVAKRGQDVALRCDPISGHVSLFWYQQALGQGPEFLTYFQNEAQLDKSGLPSDRFFAERPEGSVSTLKIQRTQQEDSAVYLCASSPVPDSGELFFGEGSRLTVL.

This chain links TRBV20-1 with TRBJ2-1, with 7 bases lining up with TRBD2. The germline gives CDR1 DFQATT, CDR2 SNEGSKA (reference sequence). J lost 8 bases, V lost 1 base, and 8 bases had no gene match. This CDR3 spans 14 amino acids. CDR3 in amino acids: CSARGQRDFHEQFF. CDR3 nucleotide sequence: TGCAGTGCTAGAGGCCAGCGGGATTTTCATGAGCAGTTCTTC.

This clonotype has more than one count but fewer than ten. The gene calls are TRBV9 and TRBJ2-1; 10 positions agree with TRBD2. CDR1 and CDR2 (germline): SGDLS, YYNGEE. The V and J ends lost 2 bases and 4 bases, in that order; junction bases with no gene match: 3. This CDR3 region has 15 residues. The CDR3 nucleotides read TGTGCCAGCAGCGTCGGACTAGCGGAATACAATGAGCAGTTCTTC. The encoded protein is CASSVGLAEYNEQFF.

This clonotype has a count of ten or more. This chain joins TRBV20-1 and TRBJ2-7, with 15 bases matching TRBD2. After removal of 6 bases from V and 5 bases from J, the junction contained 8 bases not matched to a gene. This CDR3 spans 15 amino acids. Germline V lookup: CDR1 DFQATT, CDR2 SNEGSKA (reference sequence). CDR3 nucleotide sequence: TGCAGTGCCGCCGGACTAGCGGGAGGGCCCCACGAGCAGTACTTC. Protein product: CSAAGLAGGPHEQYF.

The chain combines TRBV5-1 with TRBJ2-1; D gene uncertain. V lost 0 bases to trimming and J lost 14 bases, with 12 bases between them. The CDR3 is made up of 12 amino acids. Per germline, CDR1 SGHRS and CDR2 YFSETQ. The CDR3 sequence: CASSLGGRNKFF. The CDR3 region has the DNA TGCGCCAGCAGCTTGGGTGGTAGAAATAAGTTCTTC. The full variable domain, its missing parts supplied by reference TRBV5-1 and TRBJ2-1, is KAGVTQTPRYLIKTRGQQVTLSCSPISGHRSVSWYQQTPGQGLQFLFEYFSETQRNKGNFPGRFSGRQFSNSRSEMNVSTLELGDSALYLCASSLGGRNKFFGPGTRLTVL.

The J gene is TRBJ1-1, the V gene TRBV12-3 or TRBV12-4; a possible D gene is TRBD1 (5 bases). The CDR3 is 14 amino acids. With 7 bases removed from V and 0 bases from J, the gap between germline ends came to 12 bases. CDR3 residues: CASNIGDLNTEAFF. DNA of the CDR3: TGTGCCAGCAATATAGGGGACCTGAACACTGAAGCTTTCTTT.

This chain joins TRBV10-2 and TRBJ2-2; 11 positions agree with TRBD2. The CDR3 sequence is 17 residues long. Germline V gene sequence: CDR1 WSHSY, CDR2 SAAADI. The V segment lost 5 bases and the J segment 6 bases; nucleotides outside the gene matches: 11. Here the CDR3 reads CASSRPGTSGQAGELFF. DNA of the CDR3: TGCGCCAGCAGTAGACCCGGGACTAGCGGTCAAGCCGGGGAGCTGTTTTTT.

This clonotype was counted only a few times. The rearrangement joins TRBV5-1 to TRBJ2-7; 8 nucleotides line up with TRBD2. Germline CDR1 is SGHRS and CDR2 is YFSETQ. J lost 3 bases, V lost 0 bases, and 5 bases had no gene match. The CDR3 extends over 15 amino acids. The CDR3 region is CASSLGSGSGYEQYV. CDR3 bases: TGCGCCAGCAGCTTGGGGAGCGGGAGTGGCTACGAGCAGTACGTC.

The chain uses TRBV7-6 and TRBJ1-6; D is possibly TRBD1 (5 bases). V shed 5 bases and J shed 6 bases, with 14 bases lying between them. The germline V gene encodes CDR1 SGHVS and CDR2 FNYEAQ. The CDR3 has 15 residues. CDR3 sequence reads: CASSAGPRVNSPLHF. In DNA, the CDR3 is TGTGCCAGCAGCGCGGGACCCAGGGTTAATTCACCCCTCCACTTT. Full variable domain (missing parts from reference TRBV7-6 and TRBJ1-6): GAGVSQSPRYKVTKRGQDVALRCDPISGHVSLYWYRQALGQGPEFLTYFNYEAQQDKSGLPNDRFSAERPEGSISTLTIQRTEQRDSAMYRCASSAGPRVNSPLHFGNGTRLTVT.

This clonotype has at least ten counts. V is TRBV2 and J is TRBJ2-3; 7 bases are shared with TRBD1. Losses at the gene ends were 4 bases for V and 2 bases for J; bases not matched to a gene: 3. CDR1 SNHLY and CDR2 FYNNEI come from the germline V gene. The CDR3 runs to 14 residues. The CDR3 reads CASSATGVTDTQYF. The CDR3 region has the DNA TGTGCCAGCAGTGCTACAGGGGTCACAGATACGCAGTATTTT.

The rearrangement joins TRBV5-4 to TRBJ1-1, with D unclear. The germline V and J ends were trimmed by 9 bases and 3 bases, with 12 bases remaining between them. Germline CDR1 reads SGHNT; CDR2 reads YYREEE (reference sequence). This CDR3 is 12 amino acids long. The CDR3 region has the DNA TGTGCCACCTGGGTATCGGACACTGAAGCTTTCTTT. This translates into CATWVSDTEAFF.